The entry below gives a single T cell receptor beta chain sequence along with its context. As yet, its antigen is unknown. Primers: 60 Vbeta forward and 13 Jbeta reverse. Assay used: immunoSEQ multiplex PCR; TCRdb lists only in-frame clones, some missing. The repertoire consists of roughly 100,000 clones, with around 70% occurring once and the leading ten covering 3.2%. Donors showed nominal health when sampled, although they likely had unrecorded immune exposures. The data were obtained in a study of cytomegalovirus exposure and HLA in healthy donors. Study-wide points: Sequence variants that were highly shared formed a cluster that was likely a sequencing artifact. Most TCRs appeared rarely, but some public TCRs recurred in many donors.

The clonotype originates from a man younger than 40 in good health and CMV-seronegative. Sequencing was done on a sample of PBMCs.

The CDR3 region has the DNA TGTGCCAGCAGGGGTGCAGGGGGGATCTACAATGAGCAGTTCTTC. Protein product: CASRGAGGIYNEQFF. The V and J genes are TRBV6-1 and TRBJ2-1; possible D gene TRBD1, 7 bases. The germline V gene has CDR1 MNHNS and CDR2 SASEGT. CDR3 length: 15 amino acids. With 6 bases removed from V and 3 bases from J, the gap between germline ends came to 15 bases.